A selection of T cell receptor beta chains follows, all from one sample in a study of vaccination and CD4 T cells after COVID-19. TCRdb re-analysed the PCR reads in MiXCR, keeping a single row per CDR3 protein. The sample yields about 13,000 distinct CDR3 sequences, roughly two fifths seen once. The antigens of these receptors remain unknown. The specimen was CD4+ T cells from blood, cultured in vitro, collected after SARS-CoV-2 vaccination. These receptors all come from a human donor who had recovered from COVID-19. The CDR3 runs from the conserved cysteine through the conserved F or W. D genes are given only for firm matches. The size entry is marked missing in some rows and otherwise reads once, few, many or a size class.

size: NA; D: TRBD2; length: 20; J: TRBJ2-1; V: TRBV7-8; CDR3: CASSLAGASGGYSSYNEQFF; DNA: TGTGCCAGCAGCTTAGCGGGGGCTAGCGGGGGCTATAGCTCCTACAATGAGCAGTTCTTC
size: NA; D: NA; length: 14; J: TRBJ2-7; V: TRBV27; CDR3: CASRMNWGRDEQYF; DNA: TGTGCCAGCAGGATGAATTGGGGAAGGGACGAGCAGTACTTC
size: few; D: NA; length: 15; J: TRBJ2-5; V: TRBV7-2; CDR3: CASSVGLGGRETQYF; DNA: TGTGCCAGCAGCGTAGGGTTGGGGGGACGGGAGACCCAGTACTTC
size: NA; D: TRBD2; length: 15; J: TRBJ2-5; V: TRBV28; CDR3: CASIEASGAQETQYF; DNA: TGTGCCAGCATAGAGGCTAGCGGAGCACAAGAGACCCAGTACTTC
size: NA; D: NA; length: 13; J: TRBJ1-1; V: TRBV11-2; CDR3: CASSPDRPNEAFF; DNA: TGTGCCAGCAGCCCGGACAGACCCAATGAAGCTTTCTTT
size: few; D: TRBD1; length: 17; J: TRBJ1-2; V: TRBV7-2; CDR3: CASSPNERTGSLSGYTF; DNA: TGTGCCAGCAGCCCAAACGAAAGGACAGGGAGTCTTAGTGGCTACACCTTC
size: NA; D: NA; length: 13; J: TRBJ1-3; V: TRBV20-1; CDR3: CSAGGVSGNTIYF; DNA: TGCAGTGCTGGGGGTGTCTCTGGAAACACCATATATTTT
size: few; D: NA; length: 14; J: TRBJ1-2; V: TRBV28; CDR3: CASSLDSGNYGYTF; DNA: TGTGCCAGCAGTTTAGACTCCGGCAACTATGGCTACACCTTC
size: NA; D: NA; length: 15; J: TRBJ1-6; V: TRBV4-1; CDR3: CASSQETSWRSPLHF; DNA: TGCGCCAGCAGCCAAGAAACGTCTTGGCGGTCACCCCTCCACTTT
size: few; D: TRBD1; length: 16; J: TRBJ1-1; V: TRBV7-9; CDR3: CASSSDTGTGGTEAFF; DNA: TGTGCCAGCAGCTCCGATACCGGGACAGGGGGCACTGAAGCTTTCTTT
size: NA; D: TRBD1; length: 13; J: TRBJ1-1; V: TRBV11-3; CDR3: CASSLVRDRQAFF; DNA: TGTGCCAGCAGCTTAGTAAGGGACAGGCAAGCTTTCTTT
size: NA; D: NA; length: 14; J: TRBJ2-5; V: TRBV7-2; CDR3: CASSSTINQETQYF; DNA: TGTGCCAGCAGCTCGACTATTAACCAAGAGACCCAGTACTTC
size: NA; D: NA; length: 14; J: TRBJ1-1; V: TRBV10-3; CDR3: CAISEAGVTSEAFF; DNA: TGTGCCATCAGTGAAGCAGGGGTTACTTCTGAAGCTTTCTTT
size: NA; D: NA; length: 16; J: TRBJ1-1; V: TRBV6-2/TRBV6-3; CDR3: CASSYSSGAVNTEAFF; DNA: TGTGCCAGCAGTTACTCGAGTGGGGCCGTCAACACTGAAGCTTTCTTT
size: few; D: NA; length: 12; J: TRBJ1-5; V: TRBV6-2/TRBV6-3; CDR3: CASSYGDQPQHF; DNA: TGTGCCAGCAGTTATGGGGATCAGCCCCAGCATTTT
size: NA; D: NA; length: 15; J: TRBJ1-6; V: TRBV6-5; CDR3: CASSYDSAYNSPLHF; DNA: TGTGCCAGCAGTTACGACAGCGCCTATAATTCACCCCTCCACTTT
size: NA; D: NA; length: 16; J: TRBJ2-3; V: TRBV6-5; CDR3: CASSYSGLPGVDTQYF; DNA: TGTGCCAGCAGTTACTCCGGCCTACCCGGGGTAGATACGCAGTATTTT
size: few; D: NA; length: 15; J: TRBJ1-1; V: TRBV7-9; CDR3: CASSRGGVFGTEAFF; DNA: TGTGCCAGCAGTCGAGGAGGGGTTTTTGGCACTGAAGCTTTCTTT